The rows below give T cell receptor beta chains drawn from one sample of a study of blood T cell repertoires in COVID-19. This table comes from immunoSEQ multiplex PCR, and its TCRdb copy is limited to in-frame clones, with some not included. The sample yields more than 80,000 clones, roughly 84% seen once. The sequenced sample was peripheral blood. The receptors come from a woman older than 75 with COVID-19, enrolled during active disease. Both conserved end residues are part of each CDR3. Each record gives: J gene, CDR3 length, clone size, V gene, D gene, CDR3 DNA, CDR3 protein. D genes are given only for firm matches. The size field is filled for only some rows; it gives once, few, many or a size class.

J gene: TRBJ2-7
CDR3 length: 15
clone size: NA
V gene: TRBV4-3
D gene: TRBD2
CDR3 DNA: TGCGCCAGCAGCCAAGTCGTCGGAGGGAGGGACGAGCAGTACTTC
CDR3 protein: CASSQVVGGRDEQYF

J gene: TRBJ2-7
CDR3 length: 15
clone size: few
V gene: TRBV19
D gene: NA
CDR3 DNA: TGTGCCAGTAGTACCAGACAGGGAGGCCCCTACGAGCAGTACTTC
CDR3 protein: CASSTRQGGPYEQYF

J gene: TRBJ1-1
CDR3 length: 13
clone size: few
V gene: TRBV4-1
D gene: NA
CDR3 DNA: TGCGCCAGCGGCGAGACAGAAAGGGCTGAAGCTTTCTTT
CDR3 protein: CASGETERAEAFF

J gene: TRBJ1-1
CDR3 length: 13
clone size: NA
V gene: TRBV10-3
D gene: NA
CDR3 DNA: TGTGCCACTTTAGACGGGTTGAACACTGAAGCTTTCTTT
CDR3 protein: CATLDGLNTEAFF

J gene: TRBJ2-3
CDR3 length: 15
clone size: NA
V gene: TRBV28
D gene: NA
CDR3 DNA: TGTGCCAGCCCCCCAGCCGGAGATAGCACAGATACGCAGTATTTT
CDR3 protein: CASPPAGDSTDTQYF

J gene: TRBJ2-1
CDR3 length: 15
clone size: NA
V gene: TRBV10-2
D gene: TRBD2
CDR3 DNA: TGCGCCAGCAGTGGGGGCGGGAGGAACCTCCATGAGCAGTTCTTC
CDR3 protein: CASSGGGRNLHEQFF

J gene: TRBJ2-7
CDR3 length: 13
clone size: NA
V gene: TRBV29-1
D gene: TRBD2
CDR3 DNA: TGCAGCGTTGCTACGGGACTAGCTGTCGAGCAGTACTTC
CDR3 protein: CSVATGLAVEQYF

J gene: TRBJ2-1
CDR3 length: 15
clone size: NA
V gene: TRBV5-1
D gene: NA
CDR3 DNA: TGCGCCAGCAGCTTGTGGCAGGGGACCTACAATGAGCAGTTCTTC
CDR3 protein: CASSLWQGTYNEQFF

J gene: TRBJ2-1
CDR3 length: 17
clone size: NA
V gene: TRBV7-3
D gene: NA
CDR3 DNA: TGTGCCAGCAGCTTAACTTTACGGGCGGGGAGTAGCGATGAGCAGTTCTTC
CDR3 protein: CASSLTLRAGSSDEQFF

J gene: TRBJ2-5
CDR3 length: 13
clone size: NA
V gene: TRBV3-1/TRBV3-2
D gene: NA
CDR3 DNA: TGTGCCAGCAGCCAAACTCTCGAAGAGACCCAGTACTTC
CDR3 protein: CASSQTLEETQYF

J gene: TRBJ1-6
CDR3 length: 15
clone size: once
V gene: TRBV5-6
D gene: NA
CDR3 DNA: TGTGCCAGCAGCTTGGTGAGGGAATGGGGTTCACCCCTCCACTTT
CDR3 protein: CASSLVREWGSPLHF

J gene: TRBJ2-5
CDR3 length: 13
clone size: NA
V gene: TRBV2
D gene: NA
CDR3 DNA: TGTGCCAGCAGGAAGGAGGGCCGCGAGACCCAGTACTTC
CDR3 protein: CASRKEGRETQYF

J gene: TRBJ1-1
CDR3 length: 14
clone size: NA
V gene: TRBV10-3
D gene: TRBD1
CDR3 DNA: TGTGCCATCAGAACAGGGGAAGAGGACACTGAAGCTTTCTTT
CDR3 protein: CAIRTGEEDTEAFF

J gene: TRBJ2-7
CDR3 length: 15
clone size: once
V gene: TRBV30
D gene: TRBD2
CDR3 DNA: TGTGCCTGGAGTCCTAGACTAGCGGGAGTCTACGAGCAGTACTTC
CDR3 protein: CAWSPRLAGVYEQYF

J gene: TRBJ2-5
CDR3 length: 14
clone size: NA
V gene: TRBV9
D gene: NA
CDR3 DNA: TGTGCCAGCAGCGGCACCTTGGGGCGGGAGACCCAGTACTTC
CDR3 protein: CASSGTLGRETQYF

J gene: TRBJ1-4
CDR3 length: 16
clone size: few
V gene: TRBV15
D gene: NA
CDR3 DNA: TGTGCCACCAGCAGAGTTTCAGGCCTATTAAATGAAAAACTGTTTTTT
CDR3 protein: CATSRVSGLLNEKLFF

J gene: TRBJ1-6
CDR3 length: 16
clone size: NA
V gene: TRBV11-2
D gene: NA
CDR3 DNA: TGTGCCAGCAGCCGTCTTGAGGGGAGAGGAGGGTCACCCCTCCACTTT
CDR3 protein: CASSRLEGRGGSPLHF

J gene: TRBJ2-2
CDR3 length: 16
clone size: NA
V gene: TRBV5-4
D gene: TRBD2
CDR3 DNA: TGTGCCAGCAGCTCAGGACTAGCGGCGAACACCGGGGAGCTGTTTTTT
CDR3 protein: CASSSGLAANTGELFF

J gene: TRBJ2-7
CDR3 length: 15
clone size: NA
V gene: TRBV19
D gene: TRBD2
CDR3 DNA: TGTGCCAGTAGCCACCGGACTAGCGGGAGGGCCGAGCAGTACTTC
CDR3 protein: CASSHRTSGRAEQYF

J gene: TRBJ2-7
CDR3 length: 14
clone size: NA
V gene: TRBV5-1
D gene: TRBD1
CDR3 DNA: TGCGCCAGCAGCTCCGGGACAGTTTCCTACGAGCAGTACTTC
CDR3 protein: CASSSGTVSYEQYF

J gene: TRBJ1-2
CDR3 length: 14
clone size: NA
V gene: TRBV7-8
D gene: NA
CDR3 DNA: TGTGCCAGCATCGCGGGCCCGGGCTACTATGGCTACACCTTC
CDR3 protein: CASIAGPGYYGYTF

J gene: TRBJ1-1
CDR3 length: 17
clone size: NA
V gene: TRBV28
D gene: NA
CDR3 DNA: TGTGCCAGCAGTTCCTTCGTCTCGACAGACTTGAACACTGAAGCTTTCTTT
CDR3 protein: CASSSFVSTDLNTEAFF

J gene: TRBJ1-5
CDR3 length: 14
clone size: NA
V gene: TRBV14
D gene: TRBD1
CDR3 DNA: TGTGCCAGCAGCGACAGGGTGAGCAATCAGCCCCAGCATTTT
CDR3 protein: CASSDRVSNQPQHF

J gene: TRBJ2-5
CDR3 length: 18
clone size: NA
V gene: TRBV18
D gene: NA
CDR3 DNA: TGTGCCAGCTCACCACGAGAGTGGGCAGGAATCCCTCGAGAGACCCAGTACTTC
CDR3 protein: CASSPREWAGIPRETQYF

J gene: TRBJ2-7
CDR3 length: 14
clone size: NA
V gene: TRBV9
D gene: TRBD1
CDR3 DNA: TGTGCCAGCAGCGTAGCAGGGGGTTTTTACGAGCAGTACTTC
CDR3 protein: CASSVAGGFYEQYF

J gene: TRBJ1-1
CDR3 length: 11
clone size: NA
V gene: TRBV5-1
D gene: NA
CDR3 DNA: TGCGCCAGCAGCTTCGACAGTGAAGCTTTCTTT
CDR3 protein: CASSFDSEAFF

J gene: TRBJ2-7
CDR3 length: 14
clone size: once
V gene: TRBV14
D gene: NA
CDR3 DNA: TGTGCCAGCAGCACACCCTCAGGGTCCTACGAGCAGTACTTC
CDR3 protein: CASSTPSGSYEQYF

J gene: TRBJ1-2
CDR3 length: 11
clone size: NA
V gene: TRBV29-1
D gene: TRBD1
CDR3 DNA: TGCAGCGGGACAGGGGGTTATGGCTACACCTTC
CDR3 protein: CSGTGGYGYTF

J gene: TRBJ2-3
CDR3 length: 11
clone size: NA
V gene: TRBV12-3/TRBV12-4
D gene: NA
CDR3 DNA: TGTGCCAGCAGTTTCGGAGATACGCAGTATTTT
CDR3 protein: CASSFGDTQYF

J gene: TRBJ2-2
CDR3 length: 15
clone size: NA
V gene: TRBV14
D gene: TRBD2
CDR3 DNA: TGTGCCAGCAGCCAACTAGCGGGAGTCTTGGGGGAGCTGTTTTTT
CDR3 protein: CASSQLAGVLGELFF

J gene: TRBJ1-2
CDR3 length: 14
clone size: NA
V gene: TRBV18
D gene: NA
CDR3 DNA: TGTGCCAGCTCACCACCGTCAAAACTCTATGGCTACACCTTC
CDR3 protein: CASSPPSKLYGYTF

J gene: TRBJ2-5
CDR3 length: 14
clone size: NA
V gene: TRBV18
D gene: TRBD2
CDR3 DNA: TGTGCCAGCTCAACACTAGCGGAACAAGAGACCCAGTACTTC
CDR3 protein: CASSTLAEQETQYF

J gene: TRBJ2-7
CDR3 length: 14
clone size: NA
V gene: TRBV10-3
D gene: NA
CDR3 DNA: TGTGCCATCAGTGAAAGACTCGCCGCCTACGAGCAGTACTTC
CDR3 protein: CAISERLAAYEQYF

J gene: TRBJ1-5
CDR3 length: 15
clone size: few
V gene: TRBV15
D gene: NA
CDR3 DNA: TGTGCCACCAGCAGAGCGCGGGCAGGCAATCAGCCCCAGCATTTT
CDR3 protein: CATSRARAGNQPQHF

J gene: TRBJ1-1
CDR3 length: 12
clone size: NA
V gene: TRBV18
D gene: NA
CDR3 DNA: TGTGCCAGCTCACGTTCCGGGAGAGAAGCTTTCTTT
CDR3 protein: CASSRSGREAFF

J gene: TRBJ2-7
CDR3 length: 13
clone size: NA
V gene: TRBV29-1
D gene: NA
CDR3 DNA: TGCAGCGTTTCGTGGGAGGCCTCCTACGAGCAGTACTTC
CDR3 protein: CSVSWEASYEQYF

J gene: TRBJ2-3
CDR3 length: 15
clone size: NA
V gene: TRBV5-1
D gene: TRBD2
CDR3 DNA: TGCGCCAGCAGCCTACTAGCGGGGTCCGGAGATACGCAGTATTTT
CDR3 protein: CASSLLAGSGDTQYF

J gene: TRBJ2-3
CDR3 length: 15
clone size: NA
V gene: TRBV2
D gene: TRBD1
CDR3 DNA: TGTGCCGGAAAAGGACGGGACAGGAGCACAGATACGCAGTATTTT
CDR3 protein: CAGKGRDRSTDTQYF

J gene: TRBJ1-4
CDR3 length: 16
clone size: once
V gene: TRBV27
D gene: NA
CDR3 DNA: TGTGCCAGCAGTTCCCTCGGATCGTCGAGGAATGAAAAACTGTTTTTT
CDR3 protein: CASSSLGSSRNEKLFF

J gene: TRBJ2-4
CDR3 length: 14
clone size: NA
V gene: TRBV18
D gene: NA
CDR3 DNA: TGTGCCAGCTCACCAGGAGGCGGCAAAAACATTCAGTACTTC
CDR3 protein: CASSPGGGKNIQYF

J gene: TRBJ1-3
CDR3 length: 15
clone size: NA
V gene: TRBV11-1
D gene: NA
CDR3 DNA: TGTGCCAGCAGCTTACGAAGAGACTCTGGAAACACCATATATTTT
CDR3 protein: CASSLRRDSGNTIYF

J gene: TRBJ2-3
CDR3 length: 13
clone size: NA
V gene: TRBV7-3
D gene: NA
CDR3 DNA: TGTGCCAGCAGTAACGCAGGGACAGATACGCAGTATTTT
CDR3 protein: CASSNAGTDTQYF

J gene: TRBJ2-7
CDR3 length: 17
clone size: NA
V gene: TRBV24-1
D gene: TRBD2
CDR3 DNA: TGTGCCACCAGTGATTTTCAGGCTAGCGGGGGGGCCTACGAGCAGTACTTC
CDR3 protein: CATSDFQASGGAYEQYF

J gene: TRBJ2-3
CDR3 length: 13
clone size: NA
V gene: TRBV24-1
D gene: TRBD1
CDR3 DNA: TGTGCCACCAGTGATGAGGGGACAGGGAAGCAGTATTTT
CDR3 protein: CATSDEGTGKQYF

J gene: TRBJ1-1
CDR3 length: 15
clone size: NA
V gene: TRBV9
D gene: TRBD1
CDR3 DNA: TGTGCCAGCAGTGCCGGGACAGTCATGAACACTGAAGCTTTCTTT
CDR3 protein: CASSAGTVMNTEAFF

J gene: TRBJ2-7
CDR3 length: 15
clone size: NA
V gene: TRBV19
D gene: TRBD1
CDR3 DNA: TGTGCCAGTAGTTCGGCGGGACAGGGGGACGACGAGCAGTACTTC
CDR3 protein: CASSSAGQGDDEQYF

J gene: TRBJ1-1
CDR3 length: 13
clone size: NA
V gene: TRBV2
D gene: NA
CDR3 DNA: TGTGCCAGCAGGTCCCGAGAGGGGGCTGAAGCTTTCTTT
CDR3 protein: CASRSREGAEAFF

J gene: TRBJ2-3
CDR3 length: 16
clone size: NA
V gene: TRBV5-1
D gene: TRBD2
CDR3 DNA: TGCGCCAGCAGCTTGGGGGCTAGCGGGCGGTCAGATACGCAGTATTTT
CDR3 protein: CASSLGASGRSDTQYF

J gene: TRBJ1-6
CDR3 length: 14
clone size: NA
V gene: TRBV5-5
D gene: NA
CDR3 DNA: TGTGCCAGCACCCTGGACAGCAACCCTTCACCCCTCCACTTT
CDR3 protein: CASTLDSNPSPLHF

J gene: TRBJ1-4
CDR3 length: 12
clone size: NA
V gene: TRBV4-3
D gene: NA
CDR3 DNA: TGCGCCAGCAGCCGTCGGAGAGAAAAACTGTTTTTT
CDR3 protein: CASSRRREKLFF

J gene: TRBJ2-3
CDR3 length: 14
clone size: NA
V gene: TRBV30
D gene: NA
CDR3 DNA: TGTGCCTGGAGGCGGGGCTGGGGCACAGATACGCAGTATTTT
CDR3 protein: CAWRRGWGTDTQYF

J gene: TRBJ2-7
CDR3 length: 15
clone size: NA
V gene: TRBV7-2
D gene: TRBD2
CDR3 DNA: TGTGCCAGCAGCTTATTACTAGCGGGGGCCGGGGAGCAGTACTTC
CDR3 protein: CASSLLLAGAGEQYF

J gene: TRBJ1-5
CDR3 length: 20
clone size: NA
V gene: TRBV5-8
D gene: NA
CDR3 DNA: TGTGCCAGCACCGTGGATCCCGGGGTCCCGCCGCCTTATAGCAATCAGCCCCAGCATTTT
CDR3 protein: CASTVDPGVPPPYSNQPQHF

J gene: TRBJ1-2
CDR3 length: 14
clone size: NA
V gene: TRBV9
D gene: NA
CDR3 DNA: TGTGCCAGCAGCGTAGACCAGGGGAATTATGGCTACACCTTC
CDR3 protein: CASSVDQGNYGYTF

J gene: TRBJ2-3
CDR3 length: 12
clone size: NA
V gene: TRBV18
D gene: NA
CDR3 DNA: TGTGCCAGCTCACTAGAATTAGATACGCAGTATTTT
CDR3 protein: CASSLELDTQYF

J gene: TRBJ1-2
CDR3 length: 14
clone size: NA
V gene: TRBV6-5
D gene: TRBD1
CDR3 DNA: TGTGCCAGCAGAACAGGGGGCATTAACTATGGCTACACCTTC
CDR3 protein: CASRTGGINYGYTF

J gene: TRBJ2-7
CDR3 length: 14
clone size: NA
V gene: TRBV6-5
D gene: TRBD2
CDR3 DNA: TGTGCCAGCAGGGGACTAGCGGATAACTACGAGCAGTACTTC
CDR3 protein: CASRGLADNYEQYF

J gene: TRBJ2-7
CDR3 length: 13
clone size: NA
V gene: TRBV2
D gene: NA
CDR3 DNA: TGTGCCAGCAGCGTAAGCCCCCCGGGGGAGCAGTACTTC
CDR3 protein: CASSVSPPGEQYF